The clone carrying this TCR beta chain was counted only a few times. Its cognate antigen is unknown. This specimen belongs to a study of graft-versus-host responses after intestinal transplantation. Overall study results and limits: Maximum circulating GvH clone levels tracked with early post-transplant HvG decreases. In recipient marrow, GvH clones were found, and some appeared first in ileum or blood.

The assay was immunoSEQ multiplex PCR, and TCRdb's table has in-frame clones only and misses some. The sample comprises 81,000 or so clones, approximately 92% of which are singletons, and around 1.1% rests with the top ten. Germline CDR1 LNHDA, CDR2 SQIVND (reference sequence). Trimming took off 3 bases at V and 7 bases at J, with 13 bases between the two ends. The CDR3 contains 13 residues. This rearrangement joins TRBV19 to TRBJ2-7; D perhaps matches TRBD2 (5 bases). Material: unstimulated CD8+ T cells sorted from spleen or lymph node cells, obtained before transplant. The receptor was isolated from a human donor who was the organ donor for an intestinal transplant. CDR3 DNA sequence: TGTGCCAGTAGTATGGGTTCCCGGAGGGAGCAGTACTTC. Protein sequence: CASSMGSRREQYF. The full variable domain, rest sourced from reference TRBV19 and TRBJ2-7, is DGGITQSPKYLFRKEGQNVTLSCEQNLNHDAMYWYRQDPGQGLRLIYYSQIVNDFQKGDIAEGYSVSREKKESFPLTVTSAQKNPTAFYLCASSMGSRREQYFGPGTRLTVT.